The 9 T cell receptor beta chains given below trace back to one sample, sequenced in a study of beta chain features in type 1 diabetes (dated by TCRdb to the late 2010s). Library method: the immunoSEQ multiplex PCR assay. The High Capacity cDNA Reverse Transcription Kit was used to reverse transcribe all of the isolated RNA, meaning that expressed TCRB transcripts were what got sequenced. This immuneACCESS table, as held by TCRdb, lists in-frame sequences with V and J called but not all clones. Of the missing ones, under half trace to an unresolved V gene in checked studies; the others have no known cause. Recorded for this sample are about 360,000 clones; over 10% of them occurred a single time. 0.017% of the sample comes from the top ten. The sequenced sample was naive CD4+ T cells from blood. This specimen's cell subset or site label, interpreted: true naive CD4+ T cells. Every receptor here comes from a man aged 18 to 30 in good health.

The genes are TRBV5-5 and TRBJ2-7; 7 bases fit TRBD1. V dropped 5 bases and J dropped 0; count of bases not matched to a gene: 8. Germline CDR1 and CDR2: SGHKS and YYEKEE (reference sequence). The CDR3 is 15 residues long. The CDR3 sequence is CASRAGTVTSYEQYF. The CDR3, as DNA: TGTGCCAGCAGGGCCGGGACAGTGACCTCCTACGAGCAGTACTTC.

This chain connects TRBV2 to TRBJ1-3; TRBD1 matches 8 bases. Germline-derived CDR1 and CDR2 are SNHLY and FYNNEI. J gave up 4 bases and V 6 bases, and 8 bases lay outside the gene matches. The CDR3 length is 15 residues. The CDR3 sequence: CASRRTGFGGNTIYF. DNA for the CDR3: TGTGCCAGCAGAAGGACAGGGTTCGGGGGAAACACCATATATTTT.

The chain uses TRBV2 and TRBJ1-5; weak D call: TRBD1 (5 bases). This CDR3 has 13 residues. Per germline, CDR1 SNHLY and CDR2 FYNNEI. V lost 6 bases, J lost 4 bases, and 10 bases lay in between. The CDR3 spells CASRPTGNQPQHF. As DNA, the CDR3 is TGTGCCAGCAGGCCCACAGGTAATCAGCCCCAGCATTTT.

A few counts support this clone. This sequence joins TRBV10-3 and TRBJ2-2, with D perhaps matching TRBD1 (5 bases). Deletions cut 2 bases from V and 1 base from J, with 5 bases between. CDR1 is ENHRY and CDR2 is SYGVKD in the germline V gene. The CDR3 covers 14 residues. The chain's CDR3 is CAISERGNTGELFF. Here the CDR3 DNA reads TGTGCCATCAGTGAGAGGGGGAACACCGGGGAGCTGTTTTTT.

This clone has a handful of counts. The rearrangement links TRBV28 to TRBJ2-3, with a possible D match to TRBD1 (5 bases). Trimming took 2 bases from V and 4 from J, leaving 13 bases between them. CDR1 is MDHEN and CDR2 is SYDVKM in the germline V gene. CDR3 size: 15 residues. CDR3 coding DNA: TGTGCCAGCAGTTTACTGGTTCAGGGTGCAGATACGCAGTATTTT. Translating it yields CASSLLVQGADTQYF.

This clone was detected only a few times. The chain uses TRBV7-6 and TRBJ1-2; 10 nucleotides match TRBD1. The CDR3 runs to 17 residues. CDR1 and CDR2 from the germline V gene are SGHVS and FNYEAQ. V gave up 4 bases and J gave up 8 bases; unmatched junction bases: 16. Written as DNA, the CDR3 is TGTGCCAGCAGCTCTAGCCCGGGACAGGGGTTTCAGTGGGGCTACACCTTC. Its translation: CASSSSPGQGFQWGYTF.

The V gene is TRBV25-1, the J gene TRBJ1-2, with TRBD1 matching over 9 bases. This CDR3 comprises 15 residues. J lost 1 base, V lost 1 base, and 1 base had no gene match. Germline V gene data show CDR1 as MGHDK and CDR2 as SYGVNS. The CDR3 spells CASSEWDRVNYGYTF. The CDR3 DNA reads as TGTGCCAGCAGTGAATGGGACAGGGTTAACTATGGCTACACCTTC.

This clone was seen a handful of times. The chain links TRBV7-9 to TRBJ1-1; 8 bases line up with TRBD1. Germline CDR1 and CDR2: SEHNR and FQNEAQ (reference sequence). The CDR3 runs to 16 residues. J gave up 1 base and V 0 bases, and 4 bases lay outside the gene matches. The CDR3 nucleotides read TGTGCCAGCAGCTTAGCCAGGACAGGGACGAACACTGAAGCTTTCTTT. Protein sequence: CASSLARTGTNTEAFF.

This clone has just a few counts. The chain couples TRBV28 to TRBJ2-2; 8 bases fit TRBD1. The CDR3 spans 16 residues. Germline V gene sequence: CDR1 MDHEN, CDR2 SYDVKM. The ends lost 5 bases at V and 4 bases at J; junction bases unmatched: 9. CDR3 nucleotide sequence: TGTGCCAGCAGTGGCAGACAGGGGACGGTCACCGGGGAGCTGTTTTTT. This translates into CASSGRQGTVTGELFF.